This T cell receptor (beta chain) was captured in a study of blood T cell repertoires in COVID-19. Study background: Collection of acute and convalescent COVID-19 samples took place in the United States, Italy and Spain.

This CDR3 is 16 amino acids long. Germline CDR1 reads KGHSH; CDR2 reads LQKENI. V lost 0 bases and J 8 bases, leaving 14 bases between the germline ends. In the study's own analysis: Nucleated cell number was recorded as an estimate derived from reference gene primer amplification. Sequencing was performed with immunoSEQ multiplex PCR; in TCRdb, only in-frame clones are kept and a portion is missing. The DNA gave D and trimming, while V, J and clone size come from that table. Seen here are under 250,000 clones, approximately 90% observed once, and the top ten hold about 4.8%. The receptor's source is a woman aged 40 to 55 with acute or convalescent COVID-19. Sequencing was performed on peripheral blood. The chain uses TRBV18 and TRBJ1-6; D is unresolved. The CDR3 DNA reads TGTGCCAGCTCACCACCCGGCAGCGGGAGTGATTCACCCCTCCACTTT. It translates to CASSPPGSGSDSPLHF.